The rows below give T cell receptor beta chains drawn from one sample of a study of T-cell memory formation after mild COVID-19. TCRdb independently ran MiXCR on the 5' RACE reads; one entry per CDR3 protein. The sample lists around 340,000 distinct CDR3 sequences; more than 15% were seen once. What was sequenced was PBMCs or a T cell subset sorted from them (not recorded which). The receptors shown here come from a man aged 18 to 35 who had mild COVID-19 (a few samples of this study predate the infection). Cell type and time point are not known. The CDR3 runs from the conserved cysteine through the conserved F or W. The D gene is left open where the match is weak. Clone size is given for some rows only: seen once, a few or many times, or a class if the clone is expanded.

CDR3 length,D gene,J gene,clone size,V gene,CDR3 DNA,CDR3 protein
16,TRBD2,TRBJ2-3,few,TRBV10-3,TGTGCCATCAGTGAGGTCCAGCGGGGGGGCACAGATACGCAGTATTTT,CAISEVQRGGTDTQYF
15,-,TRBJ2-3,-,TRBV5-1,TGCGCCAGCAGCTTGCCCCTGGGGGGCACAGATACGCAGTATTTT,CASSLPLGGTDTQYF
14,TRBD2,TRBJ2-1,-,TRBV13,TGTGCCAGCACCTCCCTCGGGGGGGCCGATGAGCAGTTCTTC,CASTSLGGADEQFF
15,TRBD2,TRBJ2-1,-,TRBV6-2/TRBV6-3,TGTGCCAGCAGCCCACTAGCGGGATCGGGATATGGGCAGTTCTTC,CASSPLAGSGYGQFF
12,-,TRBJ2-7,few,TRBV25-1,TGTGCCAGCAGTGCTTGGATCTACGAGCAGTACTTC,CASSAWIYEQYF
14,-,TRBJ2-7,-,TRBV9,TGTGCCAGCAGTTCGGGACTTCACTCCTACGAGCAGTACTTC,CASSSGLHSYEQYF
14,TRBD2,TRBJ2-1,-,TRBV7-3,TGTGCCAGCAGCTTAATTCAGGGAGGGAATGAGCAGTTCTTC,CASSLIQGGNEQFF
13,-,TRBJ1-5,few,TRBV18,TGTGCCAGCTCACCACAGGTTAATCAGCCCCAGCATTTT,CASSPQVNQPQHF
15,-,TRBJ2-3,few,TRBV2,TGTGCCAGCAGCGATGGGAGGGGGGGCCCAGATACGCAGTATTTT,CASSDGRGGPDTQYF
16,TRBD2,TRBJ2-7,-,TRBV12-5,TGTGCTAGTGGTTTGGTACTCGGGCTAGCGGCCTACGAGCAGTACTTC,CASGLVLGLAAYEQYF
13,-,TRBJ1-1,many,TRBV7-2,TGTGCCAGCAGCTCAACACGGAACACTGAAGCTTTCTTT,CASSSTRNTEAFF
17,TRBD1,TRBJ2-7,few,TRBV25-1,TGTGCCAGCAGTGAATTTGGGAGGACAGGGGAAACCTACGAGCAGTACTTC,CASSEFGRTGETYEQYF
15,-,TRBJ2-1,few,TRBV7-9,TGTGCCAGCAGCTTAAGGTGGGGGGGCCGGGGTGAGCAGTTCTTC,CASSLRWGGRGEQFF
16,-,TRBJ2-1,-,TRBV4-3,TGCGCCAGCAGCCAAGATCCGGTAGGGTCGTCGGGTGAGCAGTTCTTC,CASSQDPVGSSGEQFF
14,-,TRBJ2-7,-,TRBV13,TGTGCCAGCAGCCCTCAAGCGGATTCCTACGAGCAGTACTTC,CASSPQADSYEQYF
16,TRBD1,TRBJ2-2,-,TRBV9,TGTGCCAGCAGCGGAGGGGGCGGGTGGAACACCGGGGAGCTGTTTTTT,CASSGGGGWNTGELFF
14,-,TRBJ2-7,-,TRBV4-1,TGCGCCAGCAGCAAAGGGACGGGGGCCTACGAGCAGTACTTC,CASSKGTGAYEQYF
13,-,TRBJ2-2,few,TRBV7-2,TGTGCCAGCAGTAATTTGGGCACCGGGGAGCTGTTTTTT,CASSNLGTGELFF
13,TRBD1,TRBJ2-1,-,TRBV5-1,TGCGCCAGCAGCGGACAGGGTAGCAATGAGCAGTTCTTC,CASSGQGSNEQFF
12,-,TRBJ1-2,-,TRBV6-2/TRBV6-3,TGTGCCAGCAGTTACGATGCCTATGGCTACACCTTC,CASSYDAYGYTF
16,TRBD2,TRBJ2-2,-,TRBV20-1,TGCAGTGCTAGCGGCCCGGGACTAGGCAACACCGGGGAGCTGTTTTTT,CSASGPGLGNTGELFF
16,TRBD1,TRBJ2-7,-,TRBV20-1,TGCAGTGCTAGACCCGGGATCCTGACAGGGGGCCACGAGCAGTACTTC,CSARPGILTGGHEQYF
13,-,TRBJ1-1,few,TRBV29-1,TGCAGCGTTGTTTCCCCACGGAACACTGAAGCTTTCTTT,CSVVSPRNTEAFF
16,-,TRBJ2-7,few,TRBV7-2,TGTGCCAGCAGCTTAGAAAACGGGGCAAACTCCTACGAGCAGTACTTC,CASSLENGANSYEQYF
15,-,TRBJ1-1,-,TRBV29-1,TGCAGCTCTTCTATACGGGCATTATCGGCCACTGAAGCTTTCTTT,CSSSIRALSATEAFF
15,TRBD1,TRBJ1-6,-,TRBV6-5,TGTGCCAGCAGTTACGAGGACAGGGTGGGCTCACCCCTCCACTTT,CASSYEDRVGSPLHF
14,-,TRBJ1-2,few,TRBV12-3/TRBV12-4,TGTGCCAGCAGTTACAGGAAGACTAACTATGGCTACACCTTC,CASSYRKTNYGYTF
14,-,TRBJ1-6,few,TRBV20-1,TGCAGTGCCCTGGATTTTCCGCCGTATTCACCCCTCCACTTT,CSALDFPPYSPLHF
15,-,TRBJ1-1,few,TRBV4-1,TGCGCCAGCAGCCAAGAAGGTTTGCGAGGCACTGAAGCTTTCTTT,CASSQEGLRGTEAFF
13,-,TRBJ2-4,many,TRBV14,TGTGCCAGCAGTCTTGACCACTCCGGCATTCAGTACTTC,CASSLDHSGIQYF
12,-,TRBJ1-3,-,TRBV6-2/TRBV6-3,TGTGCCAGCAGCGCTAGAGGAAACACCATATATTTT,CASSARGNTIYF
14,-,TRBJ2-2,few,TRBV6-2/TRBV6-3,TGTGCCAGCAGCCAGGACTTTAACACCGGGGAGCTGTTTTTT,CASSQDFNTGELFF
17,-,TRBJ2-2,few,TRBV4-3,TGCGCCAGCAGCCAGAGGCCCGGAGGGGGGACGGCCGGGGAGCTGTTTTTT,CASSQRPGGGTAGELFF
12,TRBD1,TRBJ2-3,many,TRBV7-8,TGTGCCAGCAGCGTCAGGGGGAATACGCAGTATTTT,CASSVRGNTQYF
15,-,TRBJ2-1,-,TRBV3-1,TGTGCCAGCAGCCAAACACAAGTATCCTACAATGAGCAGTTCTTC,CASSQTQVSYNEQFF
13,-,TRBJ2-5,-,TRBV20-1,TGCAGTGCTAGTTCTGGGGGTGGAGAGACCCAGTACTTC,CSASSGGGETQYF
17,TRBD2,TRBJ2-4,few,TRBV4-2,TGTGCCAGCAGCCAAACCGGGACTAGCGCTGCCAAAAACATTCAGTACTTC,CASSQTGTSAAKNIQYF
15,TRBD1,TRBJ2-2,few,TRBV5-1,TGCGCCAGCAGCCCCGGACAGGGCGGCACCGGGGAGCTGTTTTTT,CASSPGQGGTGELFF
15,TRBD1,TRBJ2-5,many,TRBV5-1,TGCGCCAGCAGCTTGGCCGGGACAGGGGGCGAGACCCAGTACTTC,CASSLAGTGGETQYF
14,TRBD1,TRBJ1-4,-,TRBV7-9,TGTGCCAGCAGCCAGACAGGGGTTTATGAAAAACTGTTTTTT,CASSQTGVYEKLFF